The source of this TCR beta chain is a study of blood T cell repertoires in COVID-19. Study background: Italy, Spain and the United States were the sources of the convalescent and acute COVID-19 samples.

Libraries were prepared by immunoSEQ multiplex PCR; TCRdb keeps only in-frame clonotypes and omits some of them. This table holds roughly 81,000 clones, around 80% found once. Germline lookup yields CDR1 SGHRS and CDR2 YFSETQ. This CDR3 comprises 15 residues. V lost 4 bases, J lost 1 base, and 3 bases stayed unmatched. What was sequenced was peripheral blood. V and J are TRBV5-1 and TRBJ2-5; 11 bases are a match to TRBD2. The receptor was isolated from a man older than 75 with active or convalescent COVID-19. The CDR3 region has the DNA TGCGCCAGCAGCACAACTAGCGGGGGCCAAGAGACCCAGTACTTC. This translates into CASSTTSGGQETQYF.